The sequence of this T cell receptor (beta chain) was determined in a study of T cells after yellow fever vaccination. TCRdb re-called the 5' RACE reads with MiXCR, one entry per CDR3 protein. The data contain roughly 300,000 distinct CDR3 sequences, roughly 8.6% of them singletons. CDR1 and CDR2 from the germline V gene are DFQATT and SNEGSKA (reference sequence). The CDR3 is 11 residues long. This clonotype was counted between two and nine times. The clonotype was recovered from a man aged 18 to 35 who received the YFV17D yellow fever vaccine. The sequenced sample was PBMCs, obtained more than 35 days after the first yellow fever vaccination. The chain uses TRBV20-1 and TRBJ1-6; 7 bases match TRBD1. Here the CDR3 reads CGSGGNSPLHF. The CDR3 bases are TGCGGGTCAGGGGGGAATTCACCCCTCCACTTT.